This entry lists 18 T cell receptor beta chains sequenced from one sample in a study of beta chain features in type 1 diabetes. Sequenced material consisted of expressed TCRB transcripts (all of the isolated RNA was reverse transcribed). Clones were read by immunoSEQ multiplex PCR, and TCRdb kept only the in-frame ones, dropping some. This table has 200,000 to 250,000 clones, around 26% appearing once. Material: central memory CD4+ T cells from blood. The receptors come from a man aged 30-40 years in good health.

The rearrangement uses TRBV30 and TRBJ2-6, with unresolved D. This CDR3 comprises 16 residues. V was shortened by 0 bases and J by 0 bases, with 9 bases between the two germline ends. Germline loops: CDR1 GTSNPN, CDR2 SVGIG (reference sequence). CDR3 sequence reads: CAWSVWDYSGANVLTF. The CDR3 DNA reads TGTGCCTGGAGTGTATGGGATTACTCTGGGGCCAACGTCCTGACTTTC.

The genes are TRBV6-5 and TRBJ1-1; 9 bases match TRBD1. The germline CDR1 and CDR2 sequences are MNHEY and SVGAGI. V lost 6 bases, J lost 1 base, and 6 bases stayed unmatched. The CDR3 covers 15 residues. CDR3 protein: CASSPSGQGNTEAFF. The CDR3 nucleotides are TGTGCCAGCAGCCCCTCGGGACAGGGGAACACTGAAGCTTTCTTT.

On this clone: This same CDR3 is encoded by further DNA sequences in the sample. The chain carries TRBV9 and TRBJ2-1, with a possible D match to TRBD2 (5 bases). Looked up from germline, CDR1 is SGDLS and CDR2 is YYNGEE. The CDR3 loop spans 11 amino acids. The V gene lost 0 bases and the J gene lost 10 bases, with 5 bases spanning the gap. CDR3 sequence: CASSVGGEQFF. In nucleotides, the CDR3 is TGTGCCAGCAGCGTAGGAGGGGAGCAGTTCTTC.

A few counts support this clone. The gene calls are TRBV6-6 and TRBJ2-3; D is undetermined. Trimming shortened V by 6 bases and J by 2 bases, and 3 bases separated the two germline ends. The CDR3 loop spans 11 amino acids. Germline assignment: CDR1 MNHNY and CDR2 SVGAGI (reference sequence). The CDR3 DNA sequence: TGTGCCAGCAGGGTCACAGATACGCAGTATTTT. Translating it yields CASRVTDTQYF.

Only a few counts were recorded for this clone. The CDR3, as DNA: TGCAGCGTTGAAGACAGGGTGGAGACCCAGTACTTC. This gives the protein CSVEDRVETQYF. The gene calls are TRBV29-1 and TRBJ2-5, with a weak D call TRBD1 (5 bases). CDR1 and CDR2 from the germline V gene are SQVTM and ANQGSEA. The CDR3 has 12 amino acids. V was pared by 0 bases and J by 5 bases, with 7 bases between.

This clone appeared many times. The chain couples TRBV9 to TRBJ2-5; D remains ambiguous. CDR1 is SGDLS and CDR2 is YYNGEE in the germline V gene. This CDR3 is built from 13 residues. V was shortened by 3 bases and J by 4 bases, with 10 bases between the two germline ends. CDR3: CASSEGTGETQYF. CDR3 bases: TGTGCCAGCAGCGAGGGAACCGGAGAGACCCAGTACTTC.

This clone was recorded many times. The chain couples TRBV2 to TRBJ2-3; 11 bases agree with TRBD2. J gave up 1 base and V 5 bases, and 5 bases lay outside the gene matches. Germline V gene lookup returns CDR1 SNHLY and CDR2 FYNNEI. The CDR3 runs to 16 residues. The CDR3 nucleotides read TGTGCCAGCAGTTCAAATAGCGGGAGGGGCACAGATACGCAGTATTTT. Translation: CASSSNSGRGTDTQYF. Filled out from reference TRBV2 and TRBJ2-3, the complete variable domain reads EPEVTQTPSHQVTQMGQEVILRCVPISNHLYFYWYRQILGQKVEFLVSFYNNEISEKSEIFDDQFSVERPDGSNFTLKIRSTKLEDSAMYFCASSSNSGRGTDTQYFGPGTRLTVL.

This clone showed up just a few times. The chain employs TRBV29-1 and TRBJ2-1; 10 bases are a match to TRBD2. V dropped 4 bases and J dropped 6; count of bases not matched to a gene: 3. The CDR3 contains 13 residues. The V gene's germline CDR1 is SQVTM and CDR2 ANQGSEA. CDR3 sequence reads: CSVGSGRANEQFF. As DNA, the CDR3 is TGCAGCGTTGGGAGCGGGAGGGCCAATGAGCAGTTCTTC.

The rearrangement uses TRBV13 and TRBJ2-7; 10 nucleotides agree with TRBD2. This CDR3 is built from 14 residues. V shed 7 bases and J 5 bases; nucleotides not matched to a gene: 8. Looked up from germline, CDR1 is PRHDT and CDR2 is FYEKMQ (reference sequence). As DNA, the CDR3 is TGTGCCAGCAACGGGCGTCTAGCGGGAGACGAGCAGTACTTC. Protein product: CASNGRLAGDEQYF.

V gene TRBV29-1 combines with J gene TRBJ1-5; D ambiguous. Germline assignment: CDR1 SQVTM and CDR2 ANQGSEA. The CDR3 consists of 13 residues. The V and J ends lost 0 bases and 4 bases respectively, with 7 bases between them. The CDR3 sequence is CSVEDGQNQPQHF. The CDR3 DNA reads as TGCAGCGTTGAAGATGGCCAAAATCAGCCCCAGCATTTT.

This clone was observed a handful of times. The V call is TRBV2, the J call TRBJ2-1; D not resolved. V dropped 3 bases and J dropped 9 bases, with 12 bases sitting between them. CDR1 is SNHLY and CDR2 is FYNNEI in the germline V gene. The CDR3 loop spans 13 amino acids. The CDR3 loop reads CASSESGFGEQFF. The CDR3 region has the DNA TGTGCCAGCAGTGAGTCCGGGTTTGGTGAGCAGTTCTTC.

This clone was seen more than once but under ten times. The CDR3, as DNA: TGTGCCATCATTAACGCCATCTCCTACGAGCAGTACTTC. The encoded protein is CAIINAISYEQYF. This chain connects TRBV10-3 to TRBJ2-7; D unclear. Trimming pared 7 bases from V and 0 bases from J, leaving 10 bases between. The length of the CDR3 is 13 residues. Germline V gene lookup returns CDR1 ENHRY and CDR2 SYGVKD.

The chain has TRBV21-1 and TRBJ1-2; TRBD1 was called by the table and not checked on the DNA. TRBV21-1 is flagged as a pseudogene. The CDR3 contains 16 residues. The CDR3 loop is CASRNWDRPTNYGYTF. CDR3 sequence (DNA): TGTGCCAGCAGAAACTGGGACAGGCCTACTAACTATGGCTACACCTTC.

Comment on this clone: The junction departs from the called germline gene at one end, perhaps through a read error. In DNA form, the CDR3 reads TGCGCCAGCAGCCAAACGGTGAACACTGAAGCTTTCTTT. Protein sequence: CASSQTVNTEAFF. The V gene is TRBV7-9, the J gene TRBJ1-1, with D unclear. CDR3 size: 13 residues. CDR1 and CDR2 from the germline V gene are SEHNR and FQNEAQ (reference sequence).

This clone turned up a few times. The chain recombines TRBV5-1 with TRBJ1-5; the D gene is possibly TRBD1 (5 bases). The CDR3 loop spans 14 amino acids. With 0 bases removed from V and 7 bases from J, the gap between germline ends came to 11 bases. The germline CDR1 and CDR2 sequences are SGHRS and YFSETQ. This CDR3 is CASSLVGENQPQHF. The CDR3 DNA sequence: TGCGCCAGCAGCTTGGTAGGGGAGAACCAGCCCCAGCATTTT.

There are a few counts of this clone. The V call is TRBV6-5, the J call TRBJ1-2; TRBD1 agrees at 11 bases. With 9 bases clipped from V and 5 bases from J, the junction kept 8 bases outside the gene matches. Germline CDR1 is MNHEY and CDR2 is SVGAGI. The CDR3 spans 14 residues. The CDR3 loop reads CARLRTGGMYGYTF. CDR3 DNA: TGTGCCAGACTACGGACAGGGGGCATGTATGGCTACACCTTC.

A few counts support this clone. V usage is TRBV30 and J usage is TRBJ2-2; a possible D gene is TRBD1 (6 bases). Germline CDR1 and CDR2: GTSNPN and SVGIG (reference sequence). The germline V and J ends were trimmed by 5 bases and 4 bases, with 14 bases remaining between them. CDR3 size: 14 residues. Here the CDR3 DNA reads TGTGCCTGGGCGCCGGGACACCCCACCGGGGAGCTGTTTTTT. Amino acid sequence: CAWAPGHPTGELFF.

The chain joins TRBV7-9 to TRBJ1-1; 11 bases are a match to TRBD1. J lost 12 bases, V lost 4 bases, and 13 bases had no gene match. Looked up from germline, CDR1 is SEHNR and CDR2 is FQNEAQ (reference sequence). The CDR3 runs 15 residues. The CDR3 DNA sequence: TGTGCCAGCAGCTATGGACAGGGGGCGGGCCGGATTTCTTTCTTT. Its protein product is CASSYGQGAGRISFF.